This TCR beta chain was profiled in a study of cytomegalovirus exposure and HLA in healthy donors. Study at large: From donors who were HLA-typed, an early data release held 70 million to 90 million unique TCRs.

CDR3 length equals 14 residues. Looked up from germline, CDR1 is SGDLS and CDR2 is YYNGEE. Trimming took 5 bases from V and 3 from J; bases not matched to a gene: 6. Amplification used 60 Vbeta primers and 13 Jbeta primers. Here immunoSEQ multiplex PCR was the method, and the copy in TCRdb shows in-frame clones only, minus some. The table shows about 140,000 clones, with 65% to 80% occurring only once. The sample consisted of PBMCs. This TCR came from a man aged 35 to 55 in good health and CMV-seronegative. The chain combines TRBV9 with TRBJ2-5, with 8 bases fitting TRBD2. CDR3 in amino acids: CASSFSGVKETQYF. In nucleotides, the CDR3 is TGTGCCAGCAGTTTTAGCGGGGTAAAAGAGACCCAGTACTTC.